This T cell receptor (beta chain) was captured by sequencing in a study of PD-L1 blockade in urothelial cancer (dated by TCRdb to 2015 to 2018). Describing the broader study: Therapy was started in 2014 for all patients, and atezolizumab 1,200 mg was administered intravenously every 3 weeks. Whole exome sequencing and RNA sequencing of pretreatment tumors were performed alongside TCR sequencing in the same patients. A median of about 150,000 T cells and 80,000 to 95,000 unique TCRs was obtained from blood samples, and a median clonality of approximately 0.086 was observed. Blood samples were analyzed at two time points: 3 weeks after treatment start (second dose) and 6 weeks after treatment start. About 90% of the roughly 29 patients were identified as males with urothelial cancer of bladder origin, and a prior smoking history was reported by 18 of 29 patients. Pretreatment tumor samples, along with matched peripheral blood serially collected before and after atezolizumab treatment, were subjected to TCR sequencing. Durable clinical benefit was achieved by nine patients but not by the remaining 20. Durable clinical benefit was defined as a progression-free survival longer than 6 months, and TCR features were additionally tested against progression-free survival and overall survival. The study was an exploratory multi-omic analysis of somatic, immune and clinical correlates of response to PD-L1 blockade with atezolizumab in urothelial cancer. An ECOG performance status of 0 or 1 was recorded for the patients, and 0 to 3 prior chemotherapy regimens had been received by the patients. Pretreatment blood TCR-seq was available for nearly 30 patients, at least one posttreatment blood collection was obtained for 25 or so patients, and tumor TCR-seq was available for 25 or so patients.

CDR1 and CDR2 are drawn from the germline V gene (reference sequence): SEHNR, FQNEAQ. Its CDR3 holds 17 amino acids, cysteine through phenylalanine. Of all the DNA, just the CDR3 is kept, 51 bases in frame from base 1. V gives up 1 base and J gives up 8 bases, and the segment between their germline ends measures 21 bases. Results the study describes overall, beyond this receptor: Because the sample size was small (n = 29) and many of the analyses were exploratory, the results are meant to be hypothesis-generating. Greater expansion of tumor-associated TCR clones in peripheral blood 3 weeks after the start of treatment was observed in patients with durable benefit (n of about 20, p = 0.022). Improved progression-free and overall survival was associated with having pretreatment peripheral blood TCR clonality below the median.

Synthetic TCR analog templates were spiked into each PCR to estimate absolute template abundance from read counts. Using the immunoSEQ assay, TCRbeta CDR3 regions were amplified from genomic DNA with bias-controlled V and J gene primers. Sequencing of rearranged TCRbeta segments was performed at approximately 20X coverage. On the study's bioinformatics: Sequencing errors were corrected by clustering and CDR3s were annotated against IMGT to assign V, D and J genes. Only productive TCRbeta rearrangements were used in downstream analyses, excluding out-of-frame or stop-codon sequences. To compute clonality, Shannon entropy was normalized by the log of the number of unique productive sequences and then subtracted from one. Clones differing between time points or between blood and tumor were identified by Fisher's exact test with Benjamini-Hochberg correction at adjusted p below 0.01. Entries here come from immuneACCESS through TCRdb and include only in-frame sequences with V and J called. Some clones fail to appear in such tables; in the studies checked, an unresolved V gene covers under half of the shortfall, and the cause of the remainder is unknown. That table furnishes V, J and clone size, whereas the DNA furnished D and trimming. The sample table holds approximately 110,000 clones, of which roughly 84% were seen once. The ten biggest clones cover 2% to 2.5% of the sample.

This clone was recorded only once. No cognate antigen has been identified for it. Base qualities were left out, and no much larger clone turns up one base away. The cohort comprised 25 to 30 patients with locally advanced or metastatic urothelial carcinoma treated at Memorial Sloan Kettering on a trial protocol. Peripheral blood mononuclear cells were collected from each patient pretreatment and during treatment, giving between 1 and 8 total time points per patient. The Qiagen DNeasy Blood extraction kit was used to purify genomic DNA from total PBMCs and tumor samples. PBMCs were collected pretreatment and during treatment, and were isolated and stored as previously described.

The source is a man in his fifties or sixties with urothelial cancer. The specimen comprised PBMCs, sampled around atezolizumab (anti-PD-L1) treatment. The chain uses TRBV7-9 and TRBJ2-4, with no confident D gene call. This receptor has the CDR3 CASSLGIVQHTADIQYF. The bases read TGTGCCAGCAGCTTAGGAATAGTTCAACACACCGCGGACATTCAGTACTTC.